This T cell receptor (beta chain) is drawn from a study of regulatory T cells in long-lasting Graves disease. Study outcomes and limitations: When disease was persistent, TRBV28, TRBJ1-2 and TRBJ2-5 were the favored segments.

HTBI primers from iRepertoire and Arm-PCR of CDR3 regions yielded the TCR beta libraries. TCRdb processed the multiplex PCR reads anew with MiXCR; each CDR3 protein has one entry. The data contain 400,000 to 450,000 distinct CDR3 sequences, about 16% of them singletons. As to time point: newly diagnosed GD, antithyroid drugs for less than 3 months. The TCR library used RNA extracted from PBMCs. This clonotype appeared many times. Its antigen is not known. The CDR3 has 11 residues. Trimming removed 4 bases at V and 8 bases at J, with 11 bases between. Per the germline V gene, CDR1 is GTSNPN and CDR2 is SVGIG (reference sequence). The same data also contributed to another study, on T cells in Graves' hyperthyroidism and ophthalmopathy. This second study says: Orbital computed tomography and thyroid ultrasound, together with serum TRAb and thyroxine and clinical symptoms, were used for diagnoses.

V usage is TRBV30 and J usage is TRBJ1-1; the D gene is possibly TRBD1 (6 bases). The sequence derives from a woman aged 25 to 45 with Graves disease. Source: peripheral blood mononuclear cells (PBMCs), taken at new diagnosis, from a patient treated with antithyroid drugs. CDR3 in DNA: TGTGCCTGGATAGACAGGAACGAAGCTTTCTTT. It encodes CAWIDRNEAFF.